Presented here are 28 T cell receptor beta chains from one specimen sequenced in a study of blood T cell repertoires in COVID-19. The data were produced by immunoSEQ multiplex PCR, yet TCRdb's version contains in-frame clones alone and is incomplete. The data show around 210,000 clones, 86% seen once. Sequencing used peripheral blood. The receptors here all came from a woman aged 70-85 years with acute or convalescent COVID-19.

The V gene is TRBV10-3, the J gene TRBJ1-6; 8 nucleotides line up with TRBD1. Germline CDR1 and CDR2: ENHRY and SYGVKD. V shed 9 bases and J 6 bases; nucleotides not matched to a gene: 4. The CDR3 is 13 residues long. The DNA for the CDR3 is TGTGCCATTACCGGGACAGGTAATTCACCCCTCCACTTT. This codes for CAITGTGNSPLHF.

The gene calls are TRBV5-1 and TRBJ2-5; no clear D. Trimming shortened V by 2 bases and J by 5 bases, and 10 bases separated the two germline ends. Germline V gives CDR1 SGHRS, CDR2 YFSETQ. CDR3 length: 13 amino acids. DNA for the CDR3: TGCGCCAGCAGCTTACAGCCCTTCGAGACCCAGTACTTC. Translated: CASSLQPFETQYF.

This sequence joins TRBV6-5 and TRBJ2-2; possibly TRBD2 for D (6 bases). The CDR3 runs 13 residues. CDR1 is MNHEY, CDR2 SVGAGI, per germline. Trimming pared 11 bases from V and 4 bases from J, leaving 14 bases between. CDR3 DNA sequence: TGTGCCGGGGGGTTTTGGAGCACCGGGGAGCTGTTTTTT. Translation gives CAGGFWSTGELFF.

The V gene is TRBV6-6, the J gene TRBJ1-3; D is perhaps TRBD1 (6 bases). V lost 6 bases to trimming and J lost 4 bases, with 10 bases between them. Per the germline V gene, CDR1 is MNHNY and CDR2 is SVGAGI (reference sequence). This CDR3 has 13 amino acids. CDR3 sequence: CASSTGSGNTIYF. For the CDR3, the DNA is TGTGCCAGCAGCACAGGGTCCGGAAACACCATATATTTT.

This rearrangement joins TRBV5-1 to TRBJ1-5; no definite D call. V lost 5 bases and J lost 5, with 11 bases in between. The CDR3 is made up of 13 amino acids. The V gene's germline CDR1 is SGHRS and CDR2 YFSETQ. CDR3 loop: CASRPGGDQPQHF. In DNA form, the CDR3 reads TGCGCCAGCAGGCCAGGCGGGGATCAGCCCCAGCATTTT. Combining the CDR3 with reference TRBV5-1 and TRBJ1-5 gives the whole variable domain KAGVTQTPRYLIKTRGQQVTLSCSPISGHRSVSWYQQTPGQGLQFLFEYFSETQRNKGNFPGRFSGRQFSNSRSEMNVSTLELGDSALYLCASRPGGDQPQHFGDGTRLSIL.

Of note for this clone: Other DNA sequences within the sample encode an identical CDR3. This chain links TRBV5-4 with TRBJ1-5; 7 bases are a match to TRBD1. This CDR3 region has 13 residues. Losses at the gene ends were 4 bases for V and 7 bases for J; bases not matched to a gene: 5. Germline loops: CDR1 SGHNT, CDR2 YYREEE (reference sequence). The CDR3 region has the DNA TGTGCCAGCAGCCTACAGGGGAACCAGCCCCAGCATTTT. Translation: CASSLQGNQPQHF.

The sample holds one count of this clone. As DNA, the CDR3 is TGTGCCAGCAGCTTAGAGCGGGCCGTGGAGACCCAGTACTTC. Translation: CASSLERAVETQYF. The chain uses TRBV13 and TRBJ2-5, with a possible D match to TRBD2 (6 bases). V was pared by 1 base and J by 5 bases, with 11 bases between. Looked up from germline, CDR1 is PRHDT and CDR2 is FYEKMQ (reference sequence). CDR3 size: 14 residues. Full variable domain (rest looked up from reference TRBV13 and TRBJ2-5): AAGVIQSPRHLIKEKRETATLKCYPIPRHDTVYWYQQGPGQDPQFLISFYEKMQSDKGSIPDRFSAQQFSDYHSELNMSSLELGDSALYFCASSLERAVETQYFGPGTRLLVL.

A single count supports this clone. The chain recombines TRBV4-1 with TRBJ1-4; D is unresolved. V dropped 0 bases and J dropped 0 bases, with 8 bases sitting between them. Germline V gene lookup returns CDR1 MGHRA and CDR2 YSYEKL. The CDR3 loop spans 16 amino acids. In nucleotides, the CDR3 is TGCGCCAGCAGCCAAGACGGGGTTGCAACTAATGAAAAACTGTTTTTT. Translation: CASSQDGVATNEKLFF.

The chain recombines TRBV15 with TRBJ2-7; TRBD2 matches 12 bases. The germline gives CDR1 LNHNV, CDR2 YYDKDF (reference sequence). The CDR3 runs 15 residues. V trimming: 5 bases; J trimming: 2 bases; junction bases outside the gene matches: 4. The chain's CDR3 is CATSSRLAGAYEQYF. In nucleotides, the CDR3 is TGTGCCACCAGCTCGCGACTAGCGGGAGCCTACGAGCAGTACTTC.

The genes are TRBV10-3 and TRBJ1-1; 8 bases agree with TRBD1. From germline, CDR1 is ENHRY and CDR2 SYGVKD. The CDR3 covers 14 residues. The ends lost 6 bases at V and 5 bases at J; junction bases unmatched: 8. The CDR3 nucleotides are TGTGCCATCAGCCTCGGACAGGGTCGGACTGAAGCTTTCTTT. Residues: CAISLGQGRTEAFF.

This chain uses TRBV3-1 (or the pseudogene TRBV3-2) with TRBJ2-7; D possibly corresponds to TRBD1 (5 bases). The ends were cut back, 2 bases at V and 3 bases at J, with 11 bases in the middle. The CDR3 spans 14 residues. Germline values: CDR1 LGHDT, CDR2 YNNKEL (reference sequence). The chain's CDR3 is CASSQRGGSYEQYF. The CDR3 nucleotides are TGTGCCAGCAGCCAAAGGGGCGGCAGCTACGAGCAGTACTTC.

The chain combines TRBV29-1 with TRBJ1-5; unclear D gene. This CDR3 is built from 13 residues. Germline lookup yields CDR1 SQVTM and CDR2 ANQGSEA. V lost 0 bases to trimming and J lost 7 bases, with 10 bases between them. The DNA of the CDR3 is TGCAGCGTTGAAGATCGGCCGGGGCAGCCCCAGCATTTT. This codes for CSVEDRPGQPQHF.

The V gene is TRBV19, the J gene TRBJ1-1; D is undetermined. V was shortened by 6 bases and J by 3 bases, with 8 bases between the two germline ends. The CDR3 runs 12 residues. The germline CDR1 and CDR2 sequences are LNHDA and SQIVND (reference sequence). CDR3 sequence: CASREQYTEAFF. In nucleotides, the CDR3 is TGTGCCAGTAGAGAACAGTACACTGAAGCTTTCTTT.

The rearrangement joins TRBV6-1 to TRBJ1-1; unclear D gene. The V end lost 1 base, the J end lost 5 bases, and 17 bases lay between the germline ends. Per germline, CDR1 MNHNS and CDR2 SASEGT. This CDR3 comprises 16 residues. The DNA for the CDR3 is TGTGCCAGCAGTGAAGATTCGGCCTTTCCGAGGACTGAAGCTTTCTTT. Its translation is CASSEDSAFPRTEAFF.

This clone has just one count. The rearrangement joins TRBV9 to TRBJ1-1; D perhaps matches TRBD1 (6 bases). CDR1 and CDR2 (germline): SGDLS, YYNGEE. V was trimmed by 1 base and J by 4 bases, leaving 8 bases between them. There are 13 residues in the CDR3. CDR3 region: CASSVRGSTEAFF. The CDR3 coding sequence is TGTGCCAGCAGCGTAAGGGGGAGCACTGAAGCTTTCTTT.

The V call is TRBV12-5, the J call TRBJ1-1; 11 bases are shared with TRBD1. Unmatched junction bases numbered 8, after V lost 6 bases and J lost 11 bases. Germline V gene sequence: CDR1 LGHNT, CDR2 FRNRAP. This CDR3 has 13 residues. As DNA, the CDR3 is TGTGCTAGTGGCTGGACAGGGGGCGCAAACGCTTTCTTT. It specifies CASGWTGGANAFF.

The DNA for the CDR3 is TGTGCCAGCAGCACGAGACTAGCGTCGTACAATGAGCAGTTCTTC. This codes for CASSTRLASYNEQFF. This chain joins TRBV11-2 and TRBJ2-1, with 8 nucleotides matching TRBD2. Germline V gene sequence: CDR1 SGHAT, CDR2 FQNNGV. Germline trimming cut 5 bases from V and 4 bases from J; bases unmatched to any gene: 7. The CDR3 runs to 15 residues.

The CDR3 DNA follows: TGTGCCAGCATGTCAGAGGCGGGAGGGATTCGCGAGCAGTACTTC. Its translation: CASMSEAGGIREQYF. The chain recombines TRBV28 with TRBJ2-7; 9 nucleotides match TRBD2. This CDR3 region has 15 residues. V gave up 7 bases and J gave up 6 bases; unmatched junction bases: 13. Germline V lookup: CDR1 MDHEN, CDR2 SYDVKM.

This clone has just one count. This chain uses TRBV2 with TRBJ2-7, with a weak D call TRBD2 (7 bases). Germline CDR1 SNHLY, CDR2 FYNNEI. Trimming cost V 8 bases and J 5 bases, with 10 bases left between them. This CDR3 has 11 residues. CDR3 nucleotides: TGTGCCAGCGCGGGGGCCCACGAGCAGTACTTC. Translating gives CASAGAHEQYF.

This clone was found once. J is TRBJ1-3 and V is TRBV5-1, with no clear D. CDR3 length: 14 amino acids. The germline V and J ends were trimmed by 1 base and 0 bases, with 5 bases remaining between them. Looked up from germline, CDR1 is SGHRS and CDR2 is YFSETQ. CDR3 in DNA: TGCGCCAGCAGCTTGTCCCTCTCTGGAAACACCATATATTTT. This translates into CASSLSLSGNTIYF.

The chain carries TRBV5-1 and TRBJ2-2, with D possibly being TRBD1 (6 bases). The germline gives CDR1 SGHRS, CDR2 YFSETQ. The V and J ends lost 4 bases and 5 bases respectively, with 18 bases between them. CDR3 size: 16 residues. The CDR3 loop reads CASSPSTAGVTGELFF. The CDR3 nucleotides read TGCGCCAGCAGCCCCTCGACGGCAGGGGTTACCGGGGAGCTGTTTTTT.

This clone has only a few counts. CDR3 sequence: CSGAKSYNEQFF. The CDR3 DNA reads as TGCAGCGGGGCGAAATCCTACAATGAGCAGTTCTTC. The rearrangement uses TRBV29-1 and TRBJ2-1; D not resolved. The CDR3 is made up of 12 amino acids. Trimming stripped 7 bases from V and 1 base from J, with 8 bases between. Germline CDR1 and CDR2: SQVTM and ANQGSEA.

The chain has TRBV18 and TRBJ1-4; D not resolved. Germline V gives CDR1 KGHSH, CDR2 LQKENI. The ends were cut back, 4 bases at V and 4 bases at J, with 10 bases in the middle. The CDR3 length is 14 residues. The CDR3 DNA follows: TGTGCCAGCTCACGACTAGCGGTTAATGAAAAACTGTTTTTT. Protein: CASSRLAVNEKLFF.

This clone appeared a few times. V usage is TRBV4-1 and J usage is TRBJ1-2, with 9 bases identical to TRBD1. J lost 2 bases, V lost 0 bases, and 1 base had no gene match. This CDR3 has 15 amino acids. CDR1 is MGHRA, CDR2 YSYEKL, per germline. The chain's CDR3 is CASSQEQGANYGYTF. Written as DNA, the CDR3 is TGCGCCAGCAGCCAAGAACAGGGGGCGAACTATGGCTACACCTTC.

This clone has only a few counts. The V and J genes are TRBV6-1 and TRBJ1-5; 7 nucleotides agree with TRBD1. The CDR3 is made up of 14 amino acids. J gave up 7 bases and V 2 bases, and 5 bases lay outside the gene matches. Germline assignment: CDR1 MNHNS and CDR2 SASEGT. DNA for the CDR3: TGTGCCAGCAGTGAACAGGGGGGCGGGCAGCCCCAGCATTTT. Translation: CASSEQGGGQPQHF.

The chain combines TRBV12-3 or TRBV12-4 with TRBJ2-1; 8 bases line up with TRBD2. The V and J ends lost 6 bases and 6 bases, in that order; junction bases with no gene match: 4. The CDR3 length is 13 residues. The CDR3 loop reads CASSRGGSNEQFF. CDR3 DNA sequence: TGTGCCAGCAGCCGCGGGGGGAGCAATGAGCAGTTCTTC.

This chain links TRBV3-1 (or the pseudogene TRBV3-2) with TRBJ1-1; unclear D gene. Germline-derived CDR1 and CDR2 are LGHDT and YNNKEL (reference sequence). This CDR3 has 12 amino acids. With 0 bases removed from V and 11 bases from J, the gap between germline ends came to 10 bases. The CDR3 coding sequence is TGTGCCAGCAGCCAAGATCATCGAGGGGCTTTCTTT. Protein: CASSQDHRGAFF.

The CDR3 nucleotides read TGCGCCAGCCGACAGGGGTCTATGAACACTGAAGCTTTCTTT. Translation gives CASRQGSMNTEAFF. This sequence joins TRBV5-1 and TRBJ1-1, with 8 bases identical to TRBD1. CDR3 length equals 14 residues. Germline values: CDR1 SGHRS, CDR2 YFSETQ. Trimming took 7 bases from V and 0 from J; bases not matched to a gene: 5.